Listed below are T cell receptor beta chains from one sample, sequenced in a study of regulatory dendritic cells for organ transplantation. TCRdb keeps only in-frame clones here, not all; method: immunoSEQ multiplex PCR. The top ten clones hold roughly 0.6% of a sample with roughly 12,000 clones, about 80% of them seen once. Which antigens these TCRs recognize remains unknown. The specimen sequenced was naive CD4+ T cells from blood cultured with regulatory dendritic cells. The receptors come from a human donor in good health. Both conserved end residues are part of each CDR3. The D gene is left open where the match is weak. Not all rows give a size; the values are once, few, many and, for expanded clones, a class.

clone_size j_call cdr3_length d_call v_call cdr3_aa cdr3_nt
NA TRBJ1-2 15 NA TRBV5-8 CASSPWEGRNYGYTF TGTGCCAGCAGCCCGTGGGAGGGCCGGAACTATGGCTACACCTTC
few TRBJ2-7 15 TRBD1 TRBV5-1 CASSLGTGGSYEQYF TGCGCCAGCAGCTTAGGGACAGGGGGCTCCTACGAGCAGTACTTC
NA TRBJ1-2 15 NA TRBV2 CASKPGVDSNYGYTF TGTGCCAGCAAACCCGGAGTAGACTCTAACTATGGCTACACCTTC
NA TRBJ1-1 15 TRBD1 TRBV2 CASSDKERGQVEAFF TGTGCCAGCAGTGATAAGGAAAGGGGGCAGGTTGAAGCTTTCTTT
NA TRBJ1-5 15 NA TRBV9 CASSATGLSNQPQHF TGTGCCAGCAGCGCTACAGGGTTGAGCAATCAGCCCCAGCATTTT
NA TRBJ2-1 14 NA TRBV2 CNSGPLSSYNEQFF TGCAATTCAGGGCCGTTGAGCTCCTACAATGAGCAGTTCTTC
NA TRBJ1-5 13 TRBD1 TRBV25-1 CASQGQAGQPQHF TGTGCCAGCCAGGGACAGGCGGGACAGCCCCAGCATTTT
NA TRBJ1-1 15 NA TRBV19 CASSMVGQGGTEAFF TGTGCCAGTAGTATGGTAGGGCAGGGAGGGACGGAAGCTTTCTTT
once TRBJ2-2 14 NA TRBV5-8 CASSLRLGRGELFF TGTGCCAGCAGCCTCCGGTTGGGCCGCGGGGAGCTGTTTTTT
NA TRBJ2-1 14 NA TRBV7-2 CASSLDFRGNEQFF TGTGCCAGCAGCTTAGATTTCCGGGGAAATGAGCAGTTCTTC
NA TRBJ2-7 16 TRBD1 TRBV5-4 CASSSAQGAISYEQYF TGTGCCAGCAGCTCTGCACAGGGGGCCATCTCCTACGAGCAGTACTTC
few TRBJ1-1 15 TRBD1 TRBV5-1 CASSSGRGKSTEAFF TGCGCCAGCAGCTCCGGCAGGGGGAAGAGCACTGAAGCTTTCTTT
NA TRBJ2-7 16 NA TRBV2 CASSDGSYPSVYEQYF TGTGCCAGCAGTGACGGGTCCTACCCTTCGGTATACGAGCAGTACTTC
NA TRBJ2-1 16 NA TRBV5-4 CASSLGGGGTYNEQFF TGTGCCAGCAGCTTGGGAGGGGGGGGGACTTACAATGAGCAGTTCTTC
few TRBJ1-2 15 TRBD1 TRBV2 CASSGKTGSLYGYTF TGTGCCAGCAGTGGCAAGACAGGGTCCCTCTATGGCTACACCTTC
NA TRBJ2-5 15 TRBD1 TRBV18 CASSPGTGLSKTQYF TGTGCCAGCTCACCAGGGACAGGGCTTTCGAAGACCCAGTACTTC
NA TRBJ1-4 15 NA TRBV7-2 CASSPQRTTNEKLFF TGTGCCAGCAGTCCCCAGCGAACAACTAATGAAAAACTGTTTTTT
NA TRBJ1-3 14 NA TRBV19 CASSIDVAGNTIYF TGTGCCAGTAGTATAGACGTAGCTGGAAACACCATATATTTT
NA TRBJ2-1 14 NA TRBV7-2 CASSLVSGYNEQFF TGTGCCAGCAGCTTAGTTTCAGGATACAATGAGCAGTTCTTC
NA TRBJ1-1 16 TRBD1 TRBV7-2 CASSPGTGRGNTEAFF TGTGCCAGCAGCCCGGGGACAGGGCGAGGGAACACTGAAGCTTTCTTT
NA TRBJ1-4 15 TRBD1 TRBV27 CASSSQGASEEKLFF TGTGCCAGCAGTTCACAGGGGGCTTCGGAGGAAAAACTGTTTTTT
NA TRBJ2-2 17 TRBD2 TRBV5-4 CASSLSSGGAYTGELFF TGTGCCAGCAGCTTGAGTAGCGGGGGGGCATACACCGGGGAGCTGTTTTTT
NA TRBJ2-7 15 TRBD1 TRBV27 CASSFETGGYYEQYF TGTGCCAGCAGTTTCGAGACAGGGGGCTATTACGAGCAGTACTTC
few TRBJ2-1 13 NA TRBV11-3 CASSLRGNNEQFF TGTGCCAGCAGCCTTAGGGGGAACAATGAGCAGTTCTTC
NA TRBJ2-5 15 TRBD1 TRBV7-2 CASSPAGTGLETQYF TGTGCCAGCAGCCCTGCGGGGACAGGGTTAGAGACCCAGTACTTC
NA TRBJ1-5 15 NA TRBV6-1 CASSEGFTADQPQHF TGTGCCAGCAGTGAAGGGTTCACGGCGGATCAGCCCCAGCATTTT
NA TRBJ2-7 14 NA TRBV6-6 CASSYAGEGYEQYF TGTGCCAGCAGTTACGCAGGGGAAGGATACGAGCAGTACTTC
few TRBJ1-2 15 NA TRBV19 CASIKLQGGNYGYTF TGTGCCAGTATCAAACTACAGGGTGGGAACTATGGCTACACCTTC
NA TRBJ1-1 18 NA TRBV27 CASSLSVGREQSLAEAFF TGTGCCAGCAGTTTATCCGTCGGTAGGGAGCAGAGTCTCGCCGAAGCTTTCTTT
NA TRBJ2-5 14 TRBD2 TRBV19 CASSFGGGGETQYF TGTGCCAGTAGTTTCGGCGGGGGAGGGGAGACCCAGTACTTC
NA TRBJ2-5 14 TRBD1 TRBV10-3 CAISEDRVGETQYF TGTGCCATCAGTGAAGACAGGGTGGGAGAGACCCAGTACTTC
NA TRBJ1-4 15 NA TRBV19 CASSIAGGTNEKLFF TGTGCCAGTAGTATAGCGGGAGGGACTAATGAAAAACTGTTTTTT
few TRBJ2-3 15 TRBD1 TRBV5-1 CASSLARGSTDTQYF TGCGCCAGCAGCTTGGCCAGGGGGAGCACAGATACGCAGTATTTT
medium-sized TRBJ2-7 15 NA TRBV7-2 CASSLVYRQSYEQYF TGTGCCAGCAGCTTAGTCTACCGACAGTCCTACGAGCAGTACTTC
once TRBJ2-1 15 TRBD1 TRBV5-3 CARSRQGNSYNEQFF TGTGCCAGAAGCAGACAGGGGAACTCCTACAATGAGCAGTTCTTC
NA TRBJ1-6 15 TRBD1 TRBV5-6 CASSRTGGYNSPLHF TGTGCCAGCAGCCGGACAGGGGGCTATAATTCACCCCTCCACTTT